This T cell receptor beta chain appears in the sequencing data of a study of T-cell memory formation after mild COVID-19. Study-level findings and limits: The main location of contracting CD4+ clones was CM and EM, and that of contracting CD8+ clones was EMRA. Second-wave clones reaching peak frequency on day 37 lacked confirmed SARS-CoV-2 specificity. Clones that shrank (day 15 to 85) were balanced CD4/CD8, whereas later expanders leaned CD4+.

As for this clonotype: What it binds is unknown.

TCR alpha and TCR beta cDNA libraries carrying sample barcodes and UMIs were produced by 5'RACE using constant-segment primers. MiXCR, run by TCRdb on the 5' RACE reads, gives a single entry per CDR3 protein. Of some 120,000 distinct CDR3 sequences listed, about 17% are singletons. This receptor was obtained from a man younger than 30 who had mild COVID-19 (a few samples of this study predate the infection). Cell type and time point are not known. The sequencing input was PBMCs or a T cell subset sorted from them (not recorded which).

The CDR3, as DNA: TGTGCCAGTTCGGGGGGCCTAGCGGCCCTAACAGATACGCAGTATTTT. As protein: CASSGGLAALTDTQYF. V and J are TRBV7-8 and TRBJ2-3, with D possibly matching TRBD2 (7 bases). Germline loops: CDR1 SGHVS, CDR2 FQNEAQ. This CDR3 comprises 16 residues. The ends were cut back, 9 bases at V and 3 bases at J, with 22 bases in the middle.